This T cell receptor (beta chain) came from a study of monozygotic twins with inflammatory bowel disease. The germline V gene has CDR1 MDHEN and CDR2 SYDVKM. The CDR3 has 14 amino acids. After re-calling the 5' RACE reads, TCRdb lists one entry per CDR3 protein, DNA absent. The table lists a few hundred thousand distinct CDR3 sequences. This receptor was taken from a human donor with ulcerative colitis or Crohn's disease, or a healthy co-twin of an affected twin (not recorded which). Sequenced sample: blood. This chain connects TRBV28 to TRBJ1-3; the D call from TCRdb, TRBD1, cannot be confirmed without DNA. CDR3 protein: CASRPGISGNTIYF.